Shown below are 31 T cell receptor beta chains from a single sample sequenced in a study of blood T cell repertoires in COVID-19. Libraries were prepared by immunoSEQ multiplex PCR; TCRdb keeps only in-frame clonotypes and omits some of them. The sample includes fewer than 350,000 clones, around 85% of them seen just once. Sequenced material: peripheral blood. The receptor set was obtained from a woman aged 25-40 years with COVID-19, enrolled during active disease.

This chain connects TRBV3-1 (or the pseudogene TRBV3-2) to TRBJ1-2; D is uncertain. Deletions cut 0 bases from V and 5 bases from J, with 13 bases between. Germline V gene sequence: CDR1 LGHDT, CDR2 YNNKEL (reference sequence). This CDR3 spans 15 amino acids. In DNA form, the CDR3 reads TGTGCCAGCAGCCAAGATTTCGTAACAGTATATGGCTACACCTTC. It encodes CASSQDFVTVYGYTF.

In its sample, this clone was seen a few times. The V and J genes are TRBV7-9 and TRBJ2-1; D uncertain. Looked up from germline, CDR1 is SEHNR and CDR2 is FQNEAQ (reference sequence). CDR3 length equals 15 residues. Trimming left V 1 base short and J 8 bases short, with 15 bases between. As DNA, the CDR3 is TGTGCCAGCAGCTTAGGTAGAGGTAGTTTCCATGAGCAGTTCTTC. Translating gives CASSLGRGSFHEQFF. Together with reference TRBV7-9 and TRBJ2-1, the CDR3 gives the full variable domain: DTGVSQNPRHKITKRGQNVTFRCDPISEHNRLYWYRQTLGQGPEFLTYFQNEAQLEKSRLLSDRFSAERPKGSFSTLEIQRTEQGDSAMYLCASSLGRGSFHEQFFGPGTRLTVL.

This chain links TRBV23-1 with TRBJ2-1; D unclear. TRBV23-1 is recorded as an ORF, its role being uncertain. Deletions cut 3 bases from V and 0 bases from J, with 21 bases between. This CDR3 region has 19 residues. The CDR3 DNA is TGCGCCAGCAGTCACGGAGACTTACTTTACTGGAGCTCCTACAATGAGCAGTTCTTC. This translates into CASSHGDLLYWSSYNEQFF.

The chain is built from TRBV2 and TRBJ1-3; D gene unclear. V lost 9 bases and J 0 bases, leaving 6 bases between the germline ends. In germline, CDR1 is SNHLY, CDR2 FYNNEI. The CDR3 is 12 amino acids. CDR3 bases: TGTGCCAGTCAGGCCTCTGGAAACACCATATATTTT. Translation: CASQASGNTIYF.

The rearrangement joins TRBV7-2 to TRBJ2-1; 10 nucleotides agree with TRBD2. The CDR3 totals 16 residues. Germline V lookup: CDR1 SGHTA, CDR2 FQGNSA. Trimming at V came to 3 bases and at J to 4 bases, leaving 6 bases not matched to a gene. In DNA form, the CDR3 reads TGTGCCAGCAGCTTTCGGGCTAGCGGGGGTTACAATGAGCAGTTCTTC. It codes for CASSFRASGGYNEQFF.

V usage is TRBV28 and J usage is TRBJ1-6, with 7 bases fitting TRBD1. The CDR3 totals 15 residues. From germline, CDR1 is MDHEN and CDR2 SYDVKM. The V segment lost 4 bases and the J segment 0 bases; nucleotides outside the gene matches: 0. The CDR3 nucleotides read TGTGCCAGCAGTTGGGACAGCTCCTATAATTCACCCCTCCACTTT. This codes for CASSWDSSYNSPLHF.

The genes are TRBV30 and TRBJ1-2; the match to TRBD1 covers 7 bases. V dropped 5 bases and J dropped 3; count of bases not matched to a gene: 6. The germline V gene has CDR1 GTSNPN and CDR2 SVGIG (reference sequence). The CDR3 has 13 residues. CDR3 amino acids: CAWGKTGHYGYTF. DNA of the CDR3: TGTGCCTGGGGAAAGACAGGGCACTATGGCTACACCTTC.

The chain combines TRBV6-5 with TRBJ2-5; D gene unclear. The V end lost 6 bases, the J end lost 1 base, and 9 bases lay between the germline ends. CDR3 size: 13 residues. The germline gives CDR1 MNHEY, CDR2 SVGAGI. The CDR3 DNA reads TGTGCCAGCAGGAGTGAGTTCCAAGAGACCCAGTACTTC. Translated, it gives CASRSEFQETQYF.

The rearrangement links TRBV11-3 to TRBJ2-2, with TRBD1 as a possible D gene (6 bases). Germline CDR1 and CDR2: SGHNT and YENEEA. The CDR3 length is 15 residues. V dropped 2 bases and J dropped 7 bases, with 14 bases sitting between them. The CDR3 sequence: CASSLNRERVGELFF. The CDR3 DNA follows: TGTGCCAGCAGCTTAAACAGGGAAAGGGTCGGGGAGCTGTTTTTT.

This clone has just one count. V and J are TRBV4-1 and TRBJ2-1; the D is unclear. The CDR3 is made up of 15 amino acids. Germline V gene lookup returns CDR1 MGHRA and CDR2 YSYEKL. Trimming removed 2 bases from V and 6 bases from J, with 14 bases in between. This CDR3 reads CASSQSGRQLNEQFF. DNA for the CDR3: TGCGCCAGCAGCCAATCAGGTCGGCAGCTCAATGAGCAGTTCTTC.

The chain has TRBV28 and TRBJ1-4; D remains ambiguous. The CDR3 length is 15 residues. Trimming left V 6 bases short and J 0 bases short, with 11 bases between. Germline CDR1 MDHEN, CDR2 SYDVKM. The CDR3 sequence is CASSTFGATNEKLFF. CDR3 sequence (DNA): TGTGCCAGCAGCACATTCGGGGCAACTAATGAAAAACTGTTTTTT.

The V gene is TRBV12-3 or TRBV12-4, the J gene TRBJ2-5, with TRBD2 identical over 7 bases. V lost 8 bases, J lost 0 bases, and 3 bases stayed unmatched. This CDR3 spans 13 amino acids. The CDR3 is CASVGGYQETQYF. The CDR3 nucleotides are TGTGCCAGCGTCGGGGGGTACCAAGAGACCCAGTACTTC.

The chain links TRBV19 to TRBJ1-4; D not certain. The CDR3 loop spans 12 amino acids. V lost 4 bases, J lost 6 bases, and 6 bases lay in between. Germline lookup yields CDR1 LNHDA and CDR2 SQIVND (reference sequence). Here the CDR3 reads CASSNSYEKLFF. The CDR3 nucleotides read TGTGCCAGTAGTAACAGCTATGAAAAACTGTTTTTT.

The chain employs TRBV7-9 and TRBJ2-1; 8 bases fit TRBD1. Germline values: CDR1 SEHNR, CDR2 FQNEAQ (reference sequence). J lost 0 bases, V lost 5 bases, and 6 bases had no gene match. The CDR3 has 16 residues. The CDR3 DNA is TGTGCCAGCAGCGAGCGAGGGACAGGCTCCTACAATGAGCAGTTCTTC. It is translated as CASSERGTGSYNEQFF.

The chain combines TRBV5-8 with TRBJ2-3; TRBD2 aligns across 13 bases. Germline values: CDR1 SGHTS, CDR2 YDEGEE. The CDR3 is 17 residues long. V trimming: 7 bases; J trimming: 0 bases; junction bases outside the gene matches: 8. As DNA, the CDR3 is TGTGCCAGCCGGACTAGCGGGGGACTGCTGAGCACAGATACGCAGTATTTT. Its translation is CASRTSGGLLSTDTQYF.

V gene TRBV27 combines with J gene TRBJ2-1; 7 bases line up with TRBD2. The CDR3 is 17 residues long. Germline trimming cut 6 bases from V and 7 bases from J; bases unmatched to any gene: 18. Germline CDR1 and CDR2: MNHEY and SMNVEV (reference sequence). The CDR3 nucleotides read TGTGCCAGCAGAGGGGATAGCGGGCGGGGTTCCTCTAATGAGCAGTTCTTC. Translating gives CASRGDSGRGSSNEQFF.

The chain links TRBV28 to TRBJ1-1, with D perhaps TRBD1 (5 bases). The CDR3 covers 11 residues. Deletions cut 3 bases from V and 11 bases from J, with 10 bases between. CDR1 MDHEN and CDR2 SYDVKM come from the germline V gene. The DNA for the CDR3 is TGTGCCAGCAGTTTGGGCAGGGTGGCTTTCTTT. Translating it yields CASSLGRVAFF. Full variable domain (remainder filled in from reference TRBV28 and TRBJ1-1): DVKVTQSSRYLVKRTGEKVFLECVQDMDHENMFWYRQDPGLGLRLIYFSYDVKMKEKGDIPEGYSVSREKKERFSLILESASTNQTSMYLCASSLGRVAFFGQGTRLTVV.

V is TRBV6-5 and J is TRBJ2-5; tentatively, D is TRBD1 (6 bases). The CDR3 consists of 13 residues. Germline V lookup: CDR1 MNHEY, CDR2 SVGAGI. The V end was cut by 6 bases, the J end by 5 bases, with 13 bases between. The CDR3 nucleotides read TGTGCCAGCAGAAACAGGGTGGTCGAGACCCAGTACTTC. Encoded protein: CASRNRVVETQYF.

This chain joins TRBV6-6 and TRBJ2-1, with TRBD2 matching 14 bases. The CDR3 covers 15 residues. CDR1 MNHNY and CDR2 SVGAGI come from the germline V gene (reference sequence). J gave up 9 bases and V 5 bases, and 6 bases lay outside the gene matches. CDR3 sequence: CASSPTSGGAGEQFF. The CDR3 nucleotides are TGTGCCAGCAGTCCGACTAGCGGGGGGGCCGGTGAGCAGTTCTTC.

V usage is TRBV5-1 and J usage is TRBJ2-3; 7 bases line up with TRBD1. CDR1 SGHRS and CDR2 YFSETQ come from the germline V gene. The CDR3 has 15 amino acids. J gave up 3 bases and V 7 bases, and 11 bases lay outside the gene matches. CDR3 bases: TGCGCCAGCTCGACAGGGAATGACCAAACAGATACGCAGTATTTT. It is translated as CASSTGNDQTDTQYF. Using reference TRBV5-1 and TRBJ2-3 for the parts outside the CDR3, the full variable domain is KAGVTQTPRYLIKTRGQQVTLSCSPISGHRSVSWYQQTPGQGLQFLFEYFSETQRNKGNFPGRFSGRQFSNSRSEMNVSTLELGDSALYLCASSTGNDQTDTQYFGPGTRLTVL.

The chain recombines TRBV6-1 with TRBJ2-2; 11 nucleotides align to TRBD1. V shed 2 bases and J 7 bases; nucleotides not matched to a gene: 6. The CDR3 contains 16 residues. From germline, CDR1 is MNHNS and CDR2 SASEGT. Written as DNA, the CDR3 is TGTGCCAGCAGTGAACCGGGACAGGGGGTTAGCGGGGAGCTGTTTTTT. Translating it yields CASSEPGQGVSGELFF.

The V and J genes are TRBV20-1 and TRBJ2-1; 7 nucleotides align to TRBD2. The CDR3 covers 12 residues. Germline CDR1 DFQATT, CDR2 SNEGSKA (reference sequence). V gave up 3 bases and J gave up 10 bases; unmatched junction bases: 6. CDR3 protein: CSASRGVPEQFF. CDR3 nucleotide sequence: TGCAGTGCTAGTCGGGGGGTTCCCGAGCAGTTCTTC.

CDR3 residues: CASSQRSGEQFF. In nucleotides, the CDR3 is TGTGCCAGCAGCCAAAGATCCGGTGAGCAGTTCTTC. The V and J genes are TRBV3-1 (or the pseudogene TRBV3-2) and TRBJ2-1; no definite D call. The CDR3 totals 12 residues. CDR1 LGHDT and CDR2 YNNKEL come from the germline V gene (reference sequence). V lost 2 bases and J 9 bases, leaving 8 bases between the germline ends.

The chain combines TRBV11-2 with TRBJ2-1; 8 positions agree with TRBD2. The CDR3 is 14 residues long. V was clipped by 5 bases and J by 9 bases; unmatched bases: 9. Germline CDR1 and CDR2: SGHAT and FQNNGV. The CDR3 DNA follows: TGTGCCAGCAGCCGGGCGGGAGGTCTGGGTGAGCAGTTCTTC. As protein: CASSRAGGLGEQFF.

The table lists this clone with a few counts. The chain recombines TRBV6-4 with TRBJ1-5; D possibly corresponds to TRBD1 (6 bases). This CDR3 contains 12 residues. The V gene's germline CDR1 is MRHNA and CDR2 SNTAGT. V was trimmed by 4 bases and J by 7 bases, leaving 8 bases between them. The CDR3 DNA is TGTGCCAGCAGTGGACAGGTCCAGCCCCAGCATTTT. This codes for CASSGQVQPQHF.

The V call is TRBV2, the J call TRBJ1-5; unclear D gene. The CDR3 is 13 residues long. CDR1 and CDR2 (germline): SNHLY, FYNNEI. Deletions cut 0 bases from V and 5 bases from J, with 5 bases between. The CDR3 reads CASSEAFYQPQHF. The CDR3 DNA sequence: TGTGCCAGCAGTGAAGCCTTTTATCAGCCCCAGCATTTT. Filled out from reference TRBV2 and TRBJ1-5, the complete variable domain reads EPEVTQTPSHQVTQMGQEVILRCVPISNHLYFYWYRQILGQKVEFLVSFYNNEISEKSEIFDDQFSVERPDGSNFTLKIRSTKLEDSAMYFCASSEAFYQPQHFGDGTRLSIL.

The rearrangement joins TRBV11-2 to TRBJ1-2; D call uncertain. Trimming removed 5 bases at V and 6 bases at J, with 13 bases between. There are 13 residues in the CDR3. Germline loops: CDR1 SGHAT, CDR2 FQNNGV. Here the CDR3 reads CASSTRSGDGYTF. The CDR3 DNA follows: TGTGCCAGCAGCACCCGTTCCGGGGATGGCTACACCTTC.

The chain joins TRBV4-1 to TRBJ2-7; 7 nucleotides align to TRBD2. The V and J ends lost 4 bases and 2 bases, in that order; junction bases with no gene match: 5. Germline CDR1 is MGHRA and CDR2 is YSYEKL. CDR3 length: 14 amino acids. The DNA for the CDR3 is TGCGCCAGCAGCCCGGGCCGGGGGGCCTACGAGCAGTACTTC. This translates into CASSPGRGAYEQYF.

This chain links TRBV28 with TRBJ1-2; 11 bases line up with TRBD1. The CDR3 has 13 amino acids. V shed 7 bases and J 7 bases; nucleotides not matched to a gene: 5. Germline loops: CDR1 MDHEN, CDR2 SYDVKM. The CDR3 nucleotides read TGTGCCAGCATGGACAGGGGGCTCTCTGGCTACACCTTC. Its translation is CASMDRGLSGYTF.

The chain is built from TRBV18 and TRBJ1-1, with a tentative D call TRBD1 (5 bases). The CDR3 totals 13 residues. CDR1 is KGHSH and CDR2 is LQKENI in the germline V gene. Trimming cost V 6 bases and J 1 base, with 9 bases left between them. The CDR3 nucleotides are TGTGCCAGCTCCCTGACAGCGAACACTGAAGCTTTCTTT. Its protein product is CASSLTANTEAFF.

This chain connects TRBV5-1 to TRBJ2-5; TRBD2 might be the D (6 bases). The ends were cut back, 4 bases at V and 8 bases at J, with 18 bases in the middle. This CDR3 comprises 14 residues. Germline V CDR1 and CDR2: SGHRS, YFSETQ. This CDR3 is CASSPGGREDTQYF. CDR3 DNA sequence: TGCGCCAGCAGCCCTGGTGGAAGGGAGGATACCCAGTACTTC.